One sample yielded the 32 T cell receptor beta chains listed below, sequenced in a study of T cell repertoires in cytomegalovirus infection. These receptors have no identified antigens. TCRdb used MiXCR to reprocess the reads, holding one entry per CDR3 protein. This sample has about 280,000 distinct CDR3 sequences, with less than 25% found just once. The sample in question was cultured PBMCs, obtained from culture after CMV antigen stimulation. Receptor source: a human donor in good health (CMV status not recorded). Some clones in this sample may be carry-over from other donors' samples.

The rearrangement uses TRBV27 and TRBJ2-2, with 14 bases that match TRBD2. CDR1 and CDR2 (germline): MNHEY, SMNVEV (reference sequence). J was trimmed by 4 bases and V by 5 bases; bases with no gene match: 12. The CDR3 totals 19 residues. The DNA of the CDR3 is TGTGCCAGCAGTCTCGGACTAGCGGGAGGAACCGGTAGCACCGGGGAGCTGTTTTTT. Translation gives CASSLGLAGGTGSTGELFF.

This clonotype was seen many times. The chain has TRBV7-2 and TRBJ2-1, with 8 bases fitting TRBD2. Looked up from germline, CDR1 is SGHTA and CDR2 is FQGNSA. The CDR3 length is 15 residues. V was clipped by 5 bases and J by 3 bases; unmatched bases: 6. CDR3: CASSPTTSGYNEQFF. The CDR3, as DNA: TGTGCCAGCAGCCCAACCACTAGCGGCTACAATGAGCAGTTCTTC.

The V call is TRBV7-3, the J call TRBJ2-5; 7 nucleotides line up with TRBD1. The V segment lost 5 bases and the J segment 1 base; nucleotides outside the gene matches: 7. Germline loops: CDR1 SGHTA, CDR2 FQGTGA. CDR3 length: 15 amino acids. In nucleotides, the CDR3 is TGTGCCAGCAGCCAGGGACAGAGTACCCAAGAGACCCAGTACTTC. It encodes CASSQGQSTQETQYF.

V usage is TRBV6-6 and J usage is TRBJ1-1, with D tentatively TRBD1 (5 bases). The germline V gene has CDR1 MNHNY and CDR2 SVGAGI (reference sequence). The CDR3 spans 15 residues. V shed 8 bases and J shed 3 bases, with 19 bases lying between them. The CDR3 sequence: CASLTRGKGHTEAFF. CDR3 DNA: TGTGCCAGCCTTACCCGTGGTAAGGGGCACACTGAAGCTTTCTTT.

This clonotype was seen at least ten times. The chain recombines TRBV20-1 with TRBJ1-2, with TRBD1 matching over 8 bases. The CDR3 covers 14 residues. J gave up 4 bases and V 5 bases, and 9 bases lay outside the gene matches. Germline V CDR1 and CDR2: DFQATT, SNEGSKA (reference sequence). CDR3 bases: TGCAGTGCTCCGAGGGACAGGATGATCTATGGCTACACCTTC. It yields the protein CSAPRDRMIYGYTF.

This clonotype has more than one count but fewer than ten. The chain has TRBV5-6 and TRBJ2-5; D is perhaps TRBD1 or TRBD2 (5 bases each). The CDR3 totals 16 residues. Trimming stripped 3 bases from V and 5 bases from J, with 20 bases between. The germline V gene has CDR1 SGHDT and CDR2 YYEEEE. The CDR3: CASSSSVDAWGETQYF. The CDR3 bases are TGTGCCAGCAGCTCTTCCGTGGACGCCTGGGGGGAGACCCAGTACTTC.

This clonotype was observed at least ten times. The V call is TRBV18, the J call TRBJ2-5; D perhaps matches TRBD2 (6 bases). Trimming stripped 3 bases from V and 5 bases from J, with 10 bases between. This CDR3 region has 13 residues. From germline, CDR1 is KGHSH and CDR2 LQKENI. The DNA for the CDR3 is TGTGCCAGCTCACCGAGACTAGAGGAGACCCAGTACTTC. Translating gives CASSPRLEETQYF.

The V call is TRBV11-2, the J call TRBJ1-5; D uncertain. The V end was cut by 0 bases, the J end by 4 bases, with 7 bases between. This CDR3 is built from 14 residues. Germline loops: CDR1 SGHAT, CDR2 FQNNGV. The CDR3 nucleotides are TGTGCCAGCAGCTTAGACTCGTGGAATCAGCCCCAGCATTTT. It specifies CASSLDSWNQPQHF.

At least ten counts were recorded for this clonotype. The chain carries TRBV7-2 and TRBJ2-3; D call uncertain. V shed 4 bases and J shed 0 bases, with 17 bases lying between them. CDR3 length equals 17 residues. Per the germline V gene, CDR1 is SGHTA and CDR2 is FQGNSA. The DNA for the CDR3 is TGTGCCAGCAGCTCTGTTCGAGGAGACGACAGCACAGATACGCAGTATTTT. Encoded protein: CASSSVRGDDSTDTQYF.

This clonotype appeared a few times. The V call is TRBV12-3 or TRBV12-4, the J call TRBJ2-5; TRBD2 is a possible D gene (5 bases). V gave up 7 bases and J gave up 7 bases, with 10 bases separating them. The CDR3 runs 11 residues. CDR3 in DNA: TGTGCCAGCACCCCCGGAGGGACCCAGTACTTC. Translating it yields CASTPGGTQYF.

Only a few counts were recorded for this clonotype. This sequence joins TRBV19 and TRBJ1-5; D call uncertain. CDR3 length: 15 residues. Germline V CDR1 and CDR2: LNHDA, SQIVND (reference sequence). The germline V and J ends were trimmed by 1 base and 5 bases, with 12 bases remaining between them. The CDR3 region has the DNA TGTGCCAGTAGTATAGGACCGAACGCTTATCAGCCCCAGCATTTT. This encodes CASSIGPNAYQPQHF.

The rearrangement links TRBV9 to TRBJ1-3; a weak D match, TRBD1 (6 bases). The CDR3 consists of 16 residues. Trimming took 0 bases from V and 2 from J, leaving 12 bases between them. Per germline, CDR1 SGDLS and CDR2 YYNGEE. The CDR3 region is CASSVAVGGPGNTIYF. The CDR3 DNA is TGTGCCAGCAGCGTAGCGGTCGGGGGGCCTGGAAACACCATATATTTT.

This clonotype was counted a few times. The chain recombines TRBV6-2 or TRBV6-3 with TRBJ2-1; 7 bases align to TRBD1. The germline V gene has CDR1 MNHEY and CDR2 SVGEGT. The CDR3 is made up of 12 amino acids. The trim removed 7 bases at V and 6 bases at J, leaving 3 bases unmatched. The CDR3 spells CASTDRANEQFF. The CDR3 region has the DNA TGTGCCAGCACAGACAGGGCCAATGAGCAGTTCTTC.

This clonotype was detected only a few times. This chain uses TRBV5-1 with TRBJ2-7, with D possibly matching TRBD1 (7 bases). Germline V gives CDR1 SGHRS, CDR2 YFSETQ. The CDR3 is 15 residues long. The V end lost 0 bases, the J end lost 5 bases, and 15 bases lay between the germline ends. CDR3 sequence: CASSLEAQGTDEQYF. The DNA of the CDR3 is TGCGCCAGCAGCTTGGAGGCACAGGGGACTGACGAGCAGTACTTC.

This clonotype was seen at least ten times. This chain uses TRBV5-1 with TRBJ2-2; 7 nucleotides match TRBD2. Germline CDR1 reads SGHRS; CDR2 reads YFSETQ. V was pared by 4 bases and J by 6 bases, with 6 bases of the junction left unmatched. The CDR3 has 14 amino acids. CDR3 in amino acids: CASSQSTSSGELFF. DNA for the CDR3: TGCGCCAGCAGCCAATCGACTAGCTCCGGGGAGCTGTTTTTT.

In this sample, this clonotype turned up many times. The chain employs TRBV19 and TRBJ2-5; D unclear. The CDR3 runs 12 residues. CDR1 and CDR2 from the germline V gene are LNHDA and SQIVND (reference sequence). V dropped 6 bases and J dropped 0 bases, with 5 bases sitting between them. The CDR3 DNA reads as TGTGCCAGTAGCATGTACCAAGAGACCCAGTACTTC. This encodes CASSMYQETQYF.

CDR3 loop: CASRDTGNTEAFF. Written as DNA, the CDR3 is TGTGCCAGCAGAGACACAGGGAACACTGAAGCTTTCTTT. The gene calls are TRBV12-3 or TRBV12-4 and TRBJ1-1; a weak D match, TRBD1 (5 bases). Trimming stripped 6 bases from V and 1 base from J, with 9 bases between. The length of the CDR3 is 13 residues.

This chain uses TRBV2 with TRBJ2-3; the match to TRBD2 covers 10 bases. There are 15 residues in the CDR3. CDR1 and CDR2 (germline): SNHLY, FYNNEI. J gave up 2 bases and V 7 bases, and 6 bases lay outside the gene matches. The CDR3 nucleotides are TGTGCCAGCATGAGGACTAGCGGCTACACAGATACGCAGTATTTT. This translates into CASMRTSGYTDTQYF.

This chain uses TRBV5-4 with TRBJ2-1, with 8 bases aligning to TRBD2. The CDR3 totals 14 residues. Per the germline V gene, CDR1 is SGHNT and CDR2 is YYREEE (reference sequence). V was clipped by 2 bases and J by 6 bases; unmatched bases: 4. CDR3 nucleotides: TGTGCCAGCAGCTTCGGGCGGGAGGTCAATGAGCAGTTCTTC. It yields the protein CASSFGREVNEQFF.

V usage is TRBV12-3 or TRBV12-4 and J usage is TRBJ2-1, with D perhaps TRBD2 (6 bases). The CDR3 loop spans 16 amino acids. Trimming cost V 2 bases and J 2 bases, with 13 bases left between them. DNA for the CDR3: TGTGCCAGCAGTTTAAGCCCCGGAGGGCCCTACAATGAGCAGTTCTTC. Translating it yields CASSLSPGGPYNEQFF.

Comments on this clonotype: With a much larger clone just one base away, this may be a read error. This chain links TRBV6-1 with TRBJ2-1; 9 bases fit TRBD2. In germline, CDR1 is MNHNS, CDR2 SASEGT. The CDR3 is made up of 17 amino acids. CDR3 nucleotide sequence: TGTGTCAGCAGTTACCCCCTGAGCGGGAGGCAAAGCAATGAGCAGTTCTTC. It translates to CVSSYPLSGRQSNEQFF.

This clonotype showed up just a few times. This chain uses TRBV7-2 with TRBJ2-5; TRBD1 matches 7 bases. The CDR3 runs 14 residues. V trimming: 5 bases; J trimming: 4 bases; junction bases outside the gene matches: 7. Germline V CDR1 and CDR2: SGHTA, FQGNSA. The CDR3 loop is CASSRQGSPETQYF. The CDR3 nucleotides read TGTGCCAGCAGCCGACAGGGTAGCCCAGAGACCCAGTACTTC.

The table lists this clonotype with a few counts. The V and J genes are TRBV18 and TRBJ1-5; unclear D gene. V lost 0 bases and J 4 bases, leaving 16 bases between the germline ends. The CDR3 is 17 amino acids. CDR1 and CDR2 from the germline V gene are KGHSH and LQKENI. The CDR3 coding sequence is TGTGCCAGCTCACCACCTCCTCGTGGAGGGCTAAATCAGCCCCAGCATTTT. This codes for CASSPPPRGGLNQPQHF.

A remark on this clonotype: This may come from a read error, since a much larger clone is one base off. J is TRBJ1-1 and V is TRBV11-2; D gene uncertain. CDR3 length equals 13 residues. The germline V gene encodes CDR1 SGHAT and CDR2 FQNNGV. V lost 3 bases to trimming and J lost 1 base, with 6 bases between them. In DNA, the CDR3 is TGTGCCAGCAGCTTTTGGCAGAACACTGAAGCTTTCTTT. Amino acids: CASSFWQNTEAFF.

This clonotype was seen a few times. The chain carries TRBV10-3 and TRBJ2-7; D possibly matches TRBD1 or TRBD2 (5 bases each). Germline V gives CDR1 ENHRY, CDR2 SYGVKD. The CDR3 runs 12 residues. V dropped 4 bases and J dropped 5 bases, with 9 bases sitting between them. The CDR3 sequence: CAISARGDEQYF. The CDR3 DNA reads TGTGCCATCAGTGCACGAGGGGACGAGCAGTACTTC.

The J gene is TRBJ2-7, the V gene TRBV10-3; D is ambiguous. V was trimmed by 0 bases and J by 0 bases, leaving 12 bases between them. The CDR3 contains 16 residues. Germline lookup yields CDR1 ENHRY and CDR2 SYGVKD. Here the CDR3 DNA reads TGTGCCATCAGTGAGTCGAGGCGGCGTGACTCCTACGAGCAGTACTTC. Its translation: CAISESRRRDSYEQYF.

This clonotype was found many times. The chain combines TRBV7-3 with TRBJ2-1; TRBD2 agrees at 10 bases. The CDR3 has 14 residues. Trimming took 8 bases from V and 9 from J; bases not matched to a gene: 10. Germline V gene sequence: CDR1 SGHTA, CDR2 FQGTGA. Here the CDR3 reads CASGLAGEKSEQFF. The CDR3 DNA follows: TGTGCCAGCGGTCTAGCGGGAGAGAAAAGTGAGCAGTTCTTC.

This clonotype was seen a handful of times. The V gene is TRBV12-3 or TRBV12-4, the J gene TRBJ1-4; maybe TRBD1 (5 bases). V was cut by 4 bases and J by 5 bases, with 14 bases left in between. This CDR3 has 15 residues. CDR3 amino acids: CASSSQVGVNEKLFF. The CDR3 DNA is TGTGCCAGCAGTTCACAGGTCGGGGTCAATGAAAAACTGTTTTTT.

This clonotype was counted many times. The chain has TRBV24-1 and TRBJ2-2, with D perhaps matching TRBD1 (5 bases). The germline gives CDR1 KGHDR, CDR2 SFDVKD. Trimming removed 2 bases at V and 6 bases at J, with 9 bases between. The CDR3 length is 14 residues. CDR3 residues: CATSDSQGAGELFF. DNA for the CDR3: TGTGCCACCAGTGATTCCCAGGGCGCCGGGGAGCTGTTTTTT.

The V call is TRBV7-2, the J call TRBJ2-7; D possibly corresponds to TRBD1 (5 bases). In germline, CDR1 is SGHTA, CDR2 FQGNSA. The CDR3 is 13 residues long. V was cut by 4 bases and J by 4 bases, with 11 bases left in between. CDR3: CASSSSGRYEQYV. The CDR3 nucleotides read TGTGCCAGCAGCTCCTCAGGGCGGTACGAGCAGTACGTC.

The V call is TRBV29-1, the J call TRBJ1-2; 7 bases agree with TRBD1. In germline, CDR1 is SQVTM, CDR2 ANQGSEA. This CDR3 contains 15 residues. The trim removed 6 bases at V and 8 bases at J, leaving 18 bases unmatched. The CDR3 coding sequence is TGCAGCGTCGAGGGCCCAGGGGGGGTTTTAAGCGGCTACACCTTC. It specifies CSVEGPGGVLSGYTF.

This clonotype was found many times. The rearrangement uses TRBV5-6 and TRBJ2-3, with 8 bases fitting TRBD1. The CDR3 loop spans 15 amino acids. Looked up from germline, CDR1 is SGHDT and CDR2 is YYEEEE. Trimming at V came to 4 bases and at J to 2 bases, leaving 6 bases not matched to a gene. The CDR3 sequence: CASSPLDRDTDTQYF. The CDR3 DNA reads TGTGCCAGCAGCCCTTTGGACAGGGACACAGATACGCAGTATTTT.